A selection of T cell receptor beta chains follows, all from one sample in a study of patients and donors after allogeneic stem cell transplantation. TCRdb called the RT-PCR reads again in MiXCR, with one record for every CDR3 protein. The data contain 20,000 to 25,000 distinct CDR3 sequences, around 30% of them singletons. Sequenced material: blood, either unsorted or a sorted T cell fraction (not recorded which). These receptors were obtained from a human donor who was either an allogeneic HSCT recipient or a stem cell or donor lymphocyte infusion donor (not recorded which). It is not recorded whose cells these are; they may come from a transplant donor. Both conserved end residues are part of each CDR3. Each record gives: CDR3 protein, J gene, D gene, V gene. The D gene is left open where the match is weak.

CDR3 protein: CASSLSIWTVDNSPLHF
J gene: TRBJ1-6
D gene: NA
V gene: TRBV27

CDR3 protein: CATSDVRGLRGETQYF
J gene: TRBJ2-5
D gene: NA
V gene: TRBV24-1

CDR3 protein: CASSLGRYGYTF
J gene: TRBJ1-2
D gene: NA
V gene: TRBV5-1

CDR3 protein: CASSLANTGTRYEQYF
J gene: TRBJ2-7
D gene: NA
V gene: TRBV27

CDR3 protein: CASTLGLPQETQYF
J gene: TRBJ2-5
D gene: NA
V gene: TRBV12-3/TRBV12-4

CDR3 protein: CASSTTGWGNIQYF
J gene: TRBJ2-4
D gene: NA
V gene: TRBV5-1

CDR3 protein: CASSRRRLAYEETQYF
J gene: TRBJ2-5
D gene: TRBD2
V gene: TRBV7-8

CDR3 protein: CASSREGTVYSNQPQHF
J gene: TRBJ1-5
D gene: NA
V gene: TRBV4-1

CDR3 protein: CSSSVGKGNEQYF
J gene: TRBJ2-7
D gene: NA
V gene: TRBV9

CDR3 protein: CASSYSGATEAFF
J gene: TRBJ1-1
D gene: NA
V gene: TRBV7-3

CDR3 protein: CASSPRGGPLAKNIQYF
J gene: TRBJ2-4
D gene: TRBD2
V gene: TRBV5-1

CDR3 protein: CASSHLRSGGAGELFF
J gene: TRBJ2-2
D gene: TRBD2
V gene: TRBV11-2

CDR3 protein: CASSYQGPTDTQYF
J gene: TRBJ2-3
D gene: NA
V gene: TRBV18

CDR3 protein: CASSHGPGHPKGSEKLFF
J gene: TRBJ1-4
D gene: NA
V gene: TRBV4-2

CDR3 protein: CASSLARTGRIMNTEAFF
J gene: TRBJ1-1
D gene: TRBD1
V gene: TRBV7-6

CDR3 protein: CASSYSGGDGDYGYTF
J gene: TRBJ1-2
D gene: NA
V gene: TRBV6-6

CDR3 protein: CSARTPQQGDTEAFF
J gene: TRBJ1-1
D gene: NA
V gene: TRBV20-1

CDR3 protein: CASSLGDSLSANYGYTF
J gene: TRBJ1-2
D gene: TRBD1
V gene: TRBV7-3

CDR3 protein: CASSERGNYGYTF
J gene: TRBJ1-2
D gene: NA
V gene: TRBV10-2